The 20 T cell receptor beta chains given below trace back to one sample, sequenced in a study of CD8+ T cells in alopecia areata. Extracted RNA was reverse transcribed into cDNA, the sequencing template. This table comes from immunoSEQ multiplex PCR, and its TCRdb copy is limited to in-frame clones, with some not included. This table holds approximately 180,000 clones, more than 55% found once. As to treatment: oral pan-JAK inhibitor, 5-10 mg twice daily. The sample was CD4+ T cells sorted from blood, taken at roughly week 49, from a patient treated with tofacitinib. The receptors were sampled from a human donor with alopecia areata.

This clone occurred a few times. V usage is TRBV7-2 and J usage is TRBJ1-3; D unresolved. Germline V gene sequence: CDR1 SGHTA, CDR2 FQGNSA. Between the trimmed V and J ends, which lost 4 bases and 6 bases, there was a span of 7 bases. CDR3 size: 12 residues. CDR3 protein: CASSSSPNTIYF. CDR3 in DNA: TGTGCCAGCAGCTCCTCGCCAAACACCATATATTTT.

This chain links TRBV25-1 with TRBJ2-7, with unresolved D. The V end lost 1 base, the J end lost 6 bases, and 4 bases lay between the germline ends. The CDR3 consists of 11 residues. Looked up from germline, CDR1 is MGHDK and CDR2 is SYGVNS. CDR3 loop: CASSEWGEQYF. CDR3 DNA sequence: TGTGCCAGCAGTGAATGGGGCGAGCAGTACTTC.

CDR3 bases: TGTGCCAGCGAGTTAGGACAGGGGCCCTACGAGCAGTACTTC. Translating it yields CASELGQGPYEQYF. The genes are TRBV7-2 and TRBJ2-7; 9 bases map to TRBD1. The V gene end was trimmed by 8 bases and the J gene end by 2 bases; junction bases not matched to a gene: 7. This CDR3 spans 14 amino acids. Germline V gives CDR1 SGHTA, CDR2 FQGNSA. Looking up the rest from reference TRBV7-2 and TRBJ2-7 gives the full variable domain: GAGVSQSPSNKVTEKGKDVELRCDPISGHTALYWYRQSLGQGLEFLIYFQGNSAPDKSGLPSDRFSAERTGGSVSTLTIQRTQQEDSAVYLCASELGQGPYEQYFGPGTRLTVT.

This chain links TRBV18 with TRBJ2-3; D remains ambiguous. Trimming removed 0 bases from V and 6 bases from J, with 10 bases in between. The CDR3 extends over 14 amino acids. Germline values: CDR1 KGHSH, CDR2 LQKENI. In nucleotides, the CDR3 is TGTGCCAGCTCACCACCGGACCGGTCGGATACGCAGTATTTT. Translated: CASSPPDRSDTQYF.

The genes are TRBV30 and TRBJ1-5; D may be TRBD1 (5 bases). Germline V CDR1 and CDR2: GTSNPN, SVGIG (reference sequence). The CDR3 totals 14 residues. Trimming stripped 2 bases from V and 2 bases from J, with 10 bases between. The CDR3 loop is CAWSPGLGNQPQHF. The CDR3 nucleotides read TGTGCCTGGAGTCCAGGGCTTGGCAATCAGCCCCAGCATTTT.

The chain couples TRBV11-2 to TRBJ2-7; TRBD2 agrees at 11 bases. CDR1 is SGHAT and CDR2 is FQNNGV in the germline V gene. This CDR3 contains 16 residues. V was clipped by 2 bases and J by 0 bases; unmatched bases: 3. As DNA, the CDR3 is TGTGCCAGCAGCTTACCACTAGCGGGGGACTCCTACGAGCAGTACTTC. Its protein is CASSLPLAGDSYEQYF. The full variable domain, its missing parts supplied by reference TRBV11-2 and TRBJ2-7, is EAGVAQSPRYKIIEKRQSVAFWCNPISGHATLYWYQQILGQGPKLLIQFQNNGVVDDSQLPKDRFSAERLKGVDSTLKIQPAKLEDSAVYLCASSLPLAGDSYEQYFGPGTRLTVT.

The chain links TRBV7-8 to TRBJ1-1; 9 nucleotides match TRBD1. The junction had 8 bases not matched to a gene; V was cut back by 0 bases and J by 0 bases. CDR3 length: 18 residues. CDR1 and CDR2 (germline): SGHVS, FQNEAQ. This chain's CDR3 is CASSLAETGGSLNTEAFF. The CDR3 DNA follows: TGTGCCAGCAGCTTAGCGGAGACAGGGGGGTCTTTGAACACTGAAGCTTTCTTT.

The chain recombines TRBV7-2 with TRBJ2-7; weak D call: TRBD2 (5 bases). V lost 3 bases to trimming and J lost 6 bases, with 9 bases between them. CDR3 length: 12 residues. The V gene's germline CDR1 is SGHTA and CDR2 FQGNSA. This CDR3 is CASSFTEGEQYF. The CDR3 DNA reads as TGTGCCAGCAGCTTTACAGAGGGCGAGCAGTACTTC.

Points on this clone: The junction departs from germline at one end; a sequencing error may be responsible. J is TRBJ1-1 and V is TRBV30; D not resolved. From germline, CDR1 is GTSNPN and CDR2 SVGIG (reference sequence). The CDR3 runs 13 residues. Here the CDR3 DNA reads TGTGCCTGGAGGCTGTGGCAAGGAGGAGAAGGTTTCTTT. Encoded protein: CAWRLWQGGEGFF. Full variable domain (outside the CDR3, taken from reference TRBV30 and TRBJ1-1): SQTIHQWPATLVQPVGSPLSLECTVEGTSNPNLYWYRQAAGRGLQLLFYSVGIGQISSEVPQNLSASRPQDRQFILSSKKLLLSDSGFYLCAWRLWQGGEGFFGQGTRLTVV.

J is TRBJ1-5 and V is TRBV10-2; a possible D gene is TRBD1 (5 bases). This CDR3 comprises 15 residues. Trimming shortened V by 6 bases and J by 0 bases, and 12 bases separated the two germline ends. Germline lookup yields CDR1 WSHSY and CDR2 SAAADI. CDR3 sequence: CASRDRQPSNQPQHF. The CDR3 DNA is TGCGCCAGCAGGGACCGACAGCCTAGCAATCAGCCCCAGCATTTT.

The chain is built from TRBV30 and TRBJ1-2; tentative D call: TRBD1 (5 bases). The V gene lost 4 bases and the J gene lost 2 bases, with 11 bases spanning the gap. The germline CDR1 and CDR2 sequences are GTSNPN and SVGIG (reference sequence). The CDR3 contains 13 residues. CDR3 nucleotides: TGTGCCTGGACCGACAGACCGAACTATGGCTACACCTTC. It translates to CAWTDRPNYGYTF.

This rearrangement joins TRBV7-7 to TRBJ1-6; D possibly corresponds to TRBD1 (5 bases). In germline, CDR1 is SSHAT, CDR2 FNYEAQ (reference sequence). V lost 6 bases and J lost 7, with 10 bases in between. The CDR3 has 13 amino acids. The DNA of the CDR3 is TGTGCCAGCAGTCCAGGGCCGAATTCACCCCTCCACTTT. Its protein is CASSPGPNSPLHF.

In its sample, this clone was seen a few times. The CDR3 sequence is CAWSDGSPSQYF. The DNA of the CDR3 is TGTGCCTGGAGTGATGGGAGTCCTTCCCAGTACTTC. V usage is TRBV30 and J usage is TRBJ2-5; TRBD2 is a possible D gene (5 bases). Germline lookup yields CDR1 GTSNPN and CDR2 SVGIG (reference sequence). The CDR3 contains 12 residues. Deletions cut 1 base from V and 9 bases from J, with 12 bases between.

This chain links TRBV30 with TRBJ1-5, with a weak D call TRBD1 (6 bases). There are 13 residues in the CDR3. From germline, CDR1 is GTSNPN and CDR2 SVGIG (reference sequence). Trimming pared 3 bases from V and 3 bases from J, leaving 9 bases between. CDR3 in amino acids: CAWRGADNQPQHF. The CDR3 DNA is TGTGCCTGGAGGGGGGCTGACAATCAGCCCCAGCATTTT.

The V gene is TRBV19, the J gene TRBJ2-1, with 7 bases that match TRBD1. The germline gives CDR1 LNHDA, CDR2 SQIVND (reference sequence). This CDR3 comprises 13 residues. After removal of 5 bases from V and 6 bases from J, the junction contained 4 bases not matched to a gene. In DNA, the CDR3 is TGTGCCAGTAGTCAGGGGGTCACCAATGAGCAGTTCTTC. This translates into CASSQGVTNEQFF.

The chain is built from TRBV30 and TRBJ1-2; 7 nucleotides line up with TRBD1. Germline V lookup: CDR1 GTSNPN, CDR2 SVGIG (reference sequence). With V trimmed by 8 bases and J by 2 bases, 8 bases remained unmatched. CDR3 length equals 13 residues. The CDR3 here is CAGRDSPNYGYTF. The CDR3 DNA reads TGTGCCGGCCGGGACAGCCCGAACTATGGCTACACCTTC.

The chain joins TRBV7-9 to TRBJ2-1, with D maybe TRBD2 (7 bases). The CDR3 has 14 residues. Deletions cut 2 bases from V and 7 bases from J, with 12 bases between. Germline lookup yields CDR1 SEHNR and CDR2 FQNEAQ (reference sequence). The CDR3 DNA follows: TGTGCCAGCAGCTTATGGGAGGGGGATAATGAGCAGTTCTTC. As protein: CASSLWEGDNEQFF.

The sample holds a few counts of this clone. This chain links TRBV7-2 with TRBJ1-2; no firm D call. With 1 base removed from V and 8 bases from J, the gap between germline ends came to 14 bases. This CDR3 has 14 residues. The V gene's germline CDR1 is SGHTA and CDR2 FQGNSA. This chain's CDR3 is CASSLGNHPIGYTF. The CDR3 coding sequence is TGTGCCAGCAGCTTAGGAAATCATCCTATCGGCTACACCTTC.

This chain links TRBV29-1 with TRBJ2-3; D might be TRBD2 (5 bases). V lost 4 bases, J lost 4 bases, and 12 bases lay in between. CDR1 and CDR2 from the germline V gene are SQVTM and ANQGSEA. The CDR3 runs to 13 residues. This chain's CDR3 is CSVGRRMADTQYF. The CDR3, as DNA: TGCAGCGTTGGTAGGAGGATGGCAGATACGCAGTATTTT.

The chain links TRBV20-1 to TRBJ1-1; D gene unclear. The CDR3 is 11 amino acids. Trimming cost V 3 bases and J 4 bases, with 6 bases left between them. Germline V gives CDR1 DFQATT, CDR2 SNEGSKA (reference sequence). The CDR3 DNA reads TGCAGTGCTAGTGAAGTCACTGAAGCTTTCTTT. Translating gives CSASEVTEAFF.